One sample yielded the 30 T cell receptor beta chains listed below, sequenced in a study of PD-1 blockade in classical Hodgkin lymphoma (dated by TCRdb to the early 2020s). The library was made by the immunoSEQ multiplex PCR assay. The table was pulled from immuneACCESS by TCRdb, which kept in-frame rearrangements only. Such tables lose some clones; where checked, under half of the loss comes from unresolved V genes, and the rest has no known cause. The sample includes more than 15,000 clones, with 86% observed a single time. Of the sample, around 14% is held by the ten largest clones. In light of the paper, this sample's time point label describes: cycle 2 day 1 (C2D1) of nivolumab. Relapse after autologous stem cell transplantation had occurred in all trial patients, and cohorts A, B and C were distinguished by prior brentuximab vedotin exposure. Sequences were derived from peripheral blood mononuclear cells (PBMCs), sampled before the second cycle of nivolumab. These receptors came from a human donor with classical Hodgkin lymphoma.

The V call is TRBV11-1, the J call TRBJ2-1; TRBD1 aligns across 10 bases. Germline values: CDR1 SGHAT, CDR2 FQDESV (reference sequence). This CDR3 has 16 amino acids. V was clipped by 5 bases and J by 6 bases; unmatched bases: 10. The CDR3 region is CASSLNTRTGGNEQFF. The CDR3, as DNA: TGTGCCAGCAGCCTAAATACCCGGACAGGGGGCAATGAGCAGTTCTTC.

The chain has TRBV14 and TRBJ2-7; a possible D gene is TRBD2 (6 bases). The CDR3 covers 14 residues. Germline assignment: CDR1 SGHDN and CDR2 FVKESK. V was shortened by 3 bases and J by 7 bases, with 16 bases between the two germline ends. CDR3 in DNA: TGTGCCAGCAGCCAGACTAGAGGGCTAGGGGAGCAGTACTTC. Protein product: CASSQTRGLGEQYF.

This clone was detected once. This chain joins TRBV4-3 and TRBJ2-1; D possibly matches TRBD1 or TRBD2 (5 bases each). The CDR3 is 15 residues long. Germline V CDR1 and CDR2: LGHNA, YSLEER. Trimming cost V 0 bases and J 3 bases, with 9 bases left between them. The CDR3 DNA sequence: TGCGCCAGCAGCCAAGAAGAGGGGCGCTACAATGAGCAGTTCTTC. Its translation: CASSQEEGRYNEQFF.

V gene TRBV7-8 combines with J gene TRBJ2-1; D not resolved. The V end was cut by 1 base, the J end by 5 bases, with 9 bases between. Looked up from germline, CDR1 is SGHVS and CDR2 is FQNEAQ. The CDR3 extends over 14 amino acids. The DNA of the CDR3 is TGTGCCAGCAGCTTAGTGCAGGAAAACAATGAGCAGTTCTTC. Its protein product is CASSLVQENNEQFF.

V gene TRBV13 combines with J gene TRBJ1-4; 9 bases match TRBD1. The CDR3 consists of 16 residues. J was trimmed by 5 bases and V by 5 bases; bases with no gene match: 9. CDR1 is PRHDT, CDR2 FYEKMQ, per germline (reference sequence). The CDR3 sequence is CASSVNYRGPNEKLFF. The CDR3 DNA reads TGTGCCAGCAGCGTCAATTACAGGGGGCCCAATGAAAAACTGTTTTTT. Using reference TRBV13 and TRBJ1-4 for the parts outside the CDR3, the full variable domain is AAGVIQSPRHLIKEKRETATLKCYPIPRHDTVYWYQQGPGQDPQFLISFYEKMQSDKGSIPDRFSAQQFSDYHSELNMSSLELGDSALYFCASSVNYRGPNEKLFFGSGTQLSVL.

The chain joins TRBV5-6 to TRBJ2-2, with TRBD1 as a possible D gene (5 bases). The CDR3 extends over 16 amino acids. Germline CDR1 reads SGHDT; CDR2 reads YYEEEE. Trimming stripped 2 bases from V and 6 bases from J, with 17 bases between. CDR3 nucleotides: TGTGCCAGCAGCTTTAGGCACAGGTTTACCGCCGGGGAGCTGTTTTTT. Translated, it gives CASSFRHRFTAGELFF.

This CDR3 reads CASSHPFRDADEKLFF. CDR3 coding DNA: TGCGCCAGCAGCCATCCCTTCCGGGACGCGGATGAAAAACTGTTTTTT. The rearrangement uses TRBV4-1 and TRBJ1-4, with D possibly matching TRBD1 (5 bases). Germline CDR1 reads MGHRA; CDR2 reads YSYEKL. Deletions cut 3 bases from V and 6 bases from J, with 17 bases between. The CDR3 consists of 16 residues.

This chain connects TRBV19 to TRBJ1-5; the D is unclear. This CDR3 contains 14 residues. Per the germline V gene, CDR1 is LNHDA and CDR2 is SQIVND (reference sequence). V lost 9 bases, J lost 5 bases, and 17 bases lay in between. The CDR3 region has the DNA TGTGCCAGCAAATACCCGGGGTACGATCAGCCCCAGCATTTT. This gives the protein CASKYPGYDQPQHF.

This sequence joins TRBV30 and TRBJ1-1; D unclear. The CDR3 length is 12 residues. V was trimmed by 0 bases and J by 7 bases, leaving 9 bases between them. Per germline, CDR1 GTSNPN and CDR2 SVGIG (reference sequence). The CDR3 bases are TGTGCCTGGAGTGTACTTAGTGGTGAAGCTTTCTTT. This encodes CAWSVLSGEAFF.

The V call is TRBV11-2, the J call TRBJ2-1; D perhaps matches TRBD2 (5 bases). Trimming removed 0 bases at V and 1 base at J, with 7 bases between. The germline gives CDR1 SGHAT, CDR2 FQNNGV. This CDR3 has 15 amino acids. As DNA, the CDR3 is TGTGCCAGCAGCTTAGACTGGACTTCCTACAATGAGCAGTTCTTC. This gives the protein CASSLDWTSYNEQFF.

The genes are TRBV5-1 and TRBJ1-6; TRBD1 aligns across 9 bases. There are 14 residues in the CDR3. Germline assignment: CDR1 SGHRS and CDR2 YFSETQ. V lost 4 bases, J lost 10 bases, and 6 bases stayed unmatched. The CDR3 is CASSRDRAFSPLHF. The CDR3 DNA follows: TGCGCCAGCAGCAGGGACAGGGCTTTCTCACCCCTCCACTTT.

This sequence joins TRBV19 and TRBJ1-5, with D possibly matching TRBD1 (6 bases). V was shortened by 0 bases and J by 5 bases, with 11 bases between the two germline ends. In germline, CDR1 is LNHDA, CDR2 SQIVND (reference sequence). The CDR3 runs 15 residues. CDR3 in DNA: TGTGCCAGTAGTATAGAGACAGGAAAGGATCAGCCCCAGCATTTT. Translating gives CASSIETGKDQPQHF.

The J gene is TRBJ2-5, the V gene TRBV13; the match to TRBD2 covers 8 bases. J gave up 5 bases and V 3 bases, and 11 bases lay outside the gene matches. CDR1 is PRHDT and CDR2 is FYEKMQ in the germline V gene (reference sequence). The CDR3 contains 16 residues. The CDR3 protein is CASSFSLGGAGETQYF. The CDR3 region has the DNA TGTGCCAGCAGCTTCTCCCTCGGGGGGGCAGGGGAGACCCAGTACTTC.

The chain carries TRBV9 and TRBJ1-2, with D unclear. The V end was cut by 4 bases, the J end by 1 base, with 5 bases between. Germline V CDR1 and CDR2: SGDLS, YYNGEE. The CDR3 has 12 amino acids. The CDR3 DNA follows: TGTGCCAGCAGCCCGAATAACTATGGCTACACCTTC. This gives the protein CASSPNNYGYTF.

The chain joins TRBV5-1 to TRBJ2-7; D is uncertain. The CDR3 consists of 14 residues. CDR1 and CDR2 from the germline V gene are SGHRS and YFSETQ. The ends were cut back, 3 bases at V and 0 bases at J, with 10 bases in the middle. DNA for the CDR3: TGCGCCAGCAGCTCAGACACGAGCTCCTACGAGCAGTACTTC. It yields the protein CASSSDTSSYEQYF.

This clone was found once. The rearrangement joins TRBV5-1 to TRBJ2-1; perhaps D is TRBD1 or TRBD2 (6 bases each). V gave up 0 bases and J gave up 5 bases, with 12 bases separating them. The CDR3 is 15 amino acids. The germline V gene encodes CDR1 SGHRS and CDR2 YFSETQ. This CDR3 is CASSLVGGYNNEQFF. The CDR3 DNA follows: TGCGCCAGCAGCTTGGTGGGGGGCTACAACAATGAGCAGTTCTTC.

Here the CDR3 reads CASSKVWGTGELFF. The CDR3 nucleotides read TGTGCCAGTAGTAAGGTCTGGGGAACCGGGGAGCTGTTTTTT. The V call is TRBV19, the J call TRBJ2-2, with no clear D. The CDR3 covers 14 residues. Germline CDR1 reads LNHDA; CDR2 reads SQIVND (reference sequence). The ends were cut back, 4 bases at V and 5 bases at J, with 11 bases in the middle.

This clone was detected a few times. The chain joins TRBV19 to TRBJ1-6, with D possibly TRBD1 on 6 matching bases. CDR3 length equals 15 residues. Germline V gene data show CDR1 as LNHDA and CDR2 as SQIVND (reference sequence). V lost 5 bases to trimming and J lost 0 bases, with 8 bases between them. CDR3 protein: CASSQGYSYNSPLHF. Here the CDR3 DNA reads TGTGCCAGTAGTCAGGGGTACTCCTATAATTCACCCCTCCACTTT.

J is TRBJ1-6 and V is TRBV2; 8 bases map to TRBD1. The CDR3 is made up of 16 amino acids. J gave up 9 bases and V 5 bases, and 12 bases lay outside the gene matches. Germline V gene sequence: CDR1 SNHLY, CDR2 FYNNEI. This chain's CDR3 is CASSTRQGRVASPLHF. CDR3 DNA sequence: TGTGCCAGCAGTACCCGACAGGGGCGAGTAGCTTCACCCCTCCACTTT. Drawing the rest from reference TRBV2 and TRBJ1-6, the complete variable domain is EPEVTQTPSHQVTQMGQEVILRCVPISNHLYFYWYRQILGQKVEFLVSFYNNEISEKSEIFDDQFSVERPDGSNFTLKIRSTKLEDSAMYFCASSTRQGRVASPLHFGNGTRLTVT.

The chain links TRBV25-1 to TRBJ1-1, with TRBD1 identical over 11 bases. The V segment lost 8 bases and the J segment 4 bases; nucleotides outside the gene matches: 9. The CDR3 covers 15 residues. Germline loops: CDR1 MGHDK, CDR2 SYGVNS. The DNA of the CDR3 is TGTGCCAGCCATCAGGCCGGGACAGGGGGCACTGAAGCTTTCTTT. Translating gives CASHQAGTGGTEAFF.

This clone was detected only a few times. The chain uses TRBV5-1 and TRBJ1-5; possible D gene TRBD1, 5 bases. V dropped 1 base and J dropped 0 bases, with 8 bases sitting between them. The germline CDR1 and CDR2 sequences are SGHRS and YFSETQ. This CDR3 spans 15 amino acids. CDR3 sequence (DNA): TGCGCCAGCAGCTTGACAGGCCTTAGCAATCAGCCCCAGCATTTT. Translated, it gives CASSLTGLSNQPQHF.

This rearrangement joins TRBV29-1 to TRBJ2-5, with a weak D call TRBD1 (6 bases). Trimming cost V 1 base and J 4 bases, with 22 bases left between them. This CDR3 spans 17 amino acids. Germline CDR1 is SQVTM and CDR2 is ANQGSEA. The CDR3: CSVEGGLQGLARETQYF. The CDR3, as DNA: TGCAGCGTTGAAGGGGGATTACAGGGTCTGGCAAGAGAGACCCAGTACTTC.

The DNA of the CDR3 is TGTGCCAGCAGCCCAGCTGGACAGCGCCTTTCCTACGAGCAGTACTTC. Protein sequence: CASSPAGQRLSYEQYF. The chain recombines TRBV6-6 with TRBJ2-7; D possibly corresponds to TRBD1 (6 bases). Per the germline V gene, CDR1 is MNHNY and CDR2 is SVGAGI (reference sequence). This CDR3 spans 16 amino acids. Trimming cost V 6 bases and J 1 base, with 19 bases left between them.

The chain is built from TRBV7-8 and TRBJ2-3, with D possibly called TRBD1 or TRBD2 (6 bases each). The CDR3 runs 16 residues. The V gene lost 4 bases and the J gene lost 0 bases, with 14 bases spanning the gap. Looked up from germline, CDR1 is SGHVS and CDR2 is FQNEAQ. In DNA, the CDR3 is TGTGCCAGCAGCTCTGGGGGGCTTACTAGCACAGATACGCAGTATTTT. Encoded protein: CASSSGGLTSTDTQYF.

The genes are TRBV4-3 and TRBJ1-4, with 7 bases lining up with TRBD1. Trimming removed 4 bases from V and 5 bases from J; junction bases left unmatched: 7. This CDR3 is 15 amino acids long. Per the germline V gene, CDR1 is LGHNA and CDR2 is YSLEER. CDR3 coding DNA: TGCGCCAGCAGCCCCCGACAGGGACCAAATGAAAAACTGTTTTTT. Translation gives CASSPRQGPNEKLFF.

The J gene is TRBJ2-4, the V gene TRBV6-6, with D perhaps TRBD2 (6 bases). The CDR3 totals 14 residues. Germline lookup yields CDR1 MNHNY and CDR2 SVGAGI (reference sequence). V was shortened by 6 bases and J by 8 bases, with 17 bases between the two germline ends. Here the CDR3 DNA reads TGTGCCAGCAGCGGGACCTCCTCGGGGGACATTCAGTACTTC. It is translated as CASSGTSSGDIQYF.

The gene calls are TRBV15 and TRBJ2-4; D is possibly TRBD1 or TRBD2 (5 bases each). Germline V lookup: CDR1 LNHNV, CDR2 YYDKDF (reference sequence). The CDR3 consists of 12 residues. V dropped 5 bases and J dropped 6 bases, with 8 bases sitting between them. The DNA of the CDR3 is TGTGCCACCAGCTGGGACCGAAACATTCAGTACTTC. This codes for CATSWDRNIQYF. Using reference TRBV15 and TRBJ2-4 for the parts outside the CDR3, the full variable domain is DAMVIQNPRYQVTQFGKPVTLSCSQTLNHNVMYWYQQKSSQAPKLLFHYYDKDFNNEADTPDNFQSRRPNTSFCFLDIRSPGLGDTAMYLCATSWDRNIQYFGAGTRLSVL.

The chain recombines TRBV5-1 with TRBJ2-1; 7 nucleotides align to TRBD2. Looked up from germline, CDR1 is SGHRS and CDR2 is YFSETQ. V lost 0 bases and J lost 3; bases outside the gene matches: 6. The CDR3 runs to 16 residues. The CDR3 reads CASSLALAVDYNEQFF. Written as DNA, the CDR3 is TGCGCCAGCAGCTTGGCTCTAGCGGTTGACTACAATGAGCAGTTCTTC.

This clone appeared once. The chain has TRBV6-5 and TRBJ1-2, with 7 nucleotides matching TRBD1. Trimming at V came to 0 bases and at J to 4 bases, leaving 2 bases not matched to a gene. CDR1 and CDR2 (germline): MNHEY, SVGAGI. The CDR3 spans 14 residues. The CDR3 reads CASSYSDRPYGYTF. DNA of the CDR3: TGTGCCAGCAGTTACTCGGACAGGCCCTATGGCTACACCTTC.

This clone came up a few times. The rearrangement uses TRBV2 and TRBJ2-1; no reliable D call. The CDR3 sequence is 12 residues long. The germline CDR1 and CDR2 sequences are SNHLY and FYNNEI. Deletions cut 7 bases from V and 10 bases from J, with 14 bases between. CDR3: CASKSLETEQFF. The CDR3 bases are TGTGCCAGCAAGAGTCTGGAGACAGAGCAGTTCTTC.